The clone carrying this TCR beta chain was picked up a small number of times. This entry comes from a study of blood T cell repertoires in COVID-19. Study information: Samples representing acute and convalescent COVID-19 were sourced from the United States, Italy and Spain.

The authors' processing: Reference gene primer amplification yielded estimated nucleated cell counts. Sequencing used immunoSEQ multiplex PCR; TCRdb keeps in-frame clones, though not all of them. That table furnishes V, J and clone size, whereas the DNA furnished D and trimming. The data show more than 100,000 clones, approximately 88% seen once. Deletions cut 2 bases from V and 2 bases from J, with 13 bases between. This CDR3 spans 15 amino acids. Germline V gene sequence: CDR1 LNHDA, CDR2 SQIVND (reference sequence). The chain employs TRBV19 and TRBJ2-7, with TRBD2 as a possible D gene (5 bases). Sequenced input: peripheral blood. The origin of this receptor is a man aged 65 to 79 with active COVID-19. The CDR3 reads CASSIFSGETYEQYF. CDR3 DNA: TGTGCCAGTAGTATATTTTCCGGGGAGACCTACGAGCAGTACTTC.